Below, 13 T cell receptor beta chains from the same sample are listed, as sequenced in a study of OX40 agonist ivuxolimab in advanced cancers. Repertoires were generated with immunoSEQ multiplex PCR, while TCRdb's copy carries only in-frame clones and drops some. The profile shows about 58,000 clones, roughly 86% of them singletons. The input for sequencing was CD4+ or CD8+ T cells sorted from blood, taken in a trial of the OX40 agonist ivuxolimab. The receptors originated from an adult with an advanced solid tumor such as melanoma, head and neck, liver or kidney cancer.

The rearrangement joins TRBV6-6 to TRBJ1-5; possibly TRBD1 for D (6 bases). With 2 bases removed from V and 8 bases from J, the gap between germline ends came to 10 bases. Germline CDR1 is MNHNY and CDR2 is SVGAGI (reference sequence). The CDR3 consists of 13 residues. The chain's CDR3 is CASSYTRQEPQHF. Written as DNA, the CDR3 is TGTGCCAGCAGTTACACTAGACAGGAGCCCCAGCATTTT.

V gene TRBV5-1 combines with J gene TRBJ2-5; D not resolved. This CDR3 is 13 amino acids long. Between the trimmed V and J ends, which lost 5 bases and 5 bases, there was a span of 13 bases. Germline V gene sequence: CDR1 SGHRS, CDR2 YFSETQ. The CDR3 sequence is CASSGYPTETQYF. The CDR3 DNA reads as TGCGCCAGCAGTGGCTACCCCACGGAGACCCAGTACTTC.

The J gene is TRBJ2-3, the V gene TRBV5-1; no clear D. The CDR3 spans 13 residues. Per germline, CDR1 SGHRS and CDR2 YFSETQ. V lost 5 bases and J 3 bases, leaving 10 bases between the germline ends. The CDR3 nucleotides are TGCGCCAGCAGGCCTGAAGTGACAGATACGCAGTATTTT. Protein product: CASRPEVTDTQYF.

CDR3 coding DNA: TGTGCCAGCAGCGCCACAGGACAGGGGGCGAGCACAGATACGCAGTATTTT. It is translated as CASSATGQGASTDTQYF. V and J are TRBV9 and TRBJ2-3, with 11 bases aligning to TRBD1. V shed 3 bases, J shed 0 bases, and the junction held 6 bases outside the gene matches. The CDR3 has 17 amino acids. The germline CDR1 and CDR2 sequences are SGDLS and YYNGEE.

This chain links TRBV2 with TRBJ1-1; TRBD1 matches at 8 bases. The CDR3 spans 15 residues. Germline V gene data show CDR1 as SNHLY and CDR2 as FYNNEI. V lost 6 bases and J lost 1; bases outside the gene matches: 7. The chain's CDR3 is CASRGGTGRNTEAFF. Here the CDR3 DNA reads TGTGCCAGCAGGGGGGGGACAGGTCGGAACACTGAAGCTTTCTTT.

The V call is TRBV5-1, the J call TRBJ2-7; 7 bases line up with TRBD1. This CDR3 is 14 amino acids long. Trimming removed 4 bases from V and 3 bases from J; junction bases left unmatched: 7. The germline V gene has CDR1 SGHRS and CDR2 YFSETQ. The CDR3 sequence is CASSPSTGNYEQYF. Here the CDR3 DNA reads TGCGCCAGCAGCCCCTCGACAGGGAACTACGAGCAGTACTTC.

This clone was picked up a small number of times. The V call is TRBV11-2, the J call TRBJ1-2; possible D gene TRBD1, 6 bases. From germline, CDR1 is SGHAT and CDR2 FQNNGV. The ends were cut back, 3 bases at V and 8 bases at J, with 13 bases in the middle. There are 13 residues in the CDR3. The CDR3 here is CASSFSRGVGYTF. CDR3 DNA: TGTGCCAGCAGCTTTTCCAGGGGTGTCGGCTACACCTTC.

The chain uses TRBV28 and TRBJ1-2; D gene uncertain. V gave up 3 bases and J gave up 5 bases, with 7 bases separating them. CDR3 length: 12 amino acids. Per the germline V gene, CDR1 is MDHEN and CDR2 is SYDVKM. This CDR3 is CASSFGLYGYTF. The DNA for the CDR3 is TGTGCCAGCAGTTTTGGTTTATATGGCTACACCTTC.

J is TRBJ2-5 and V is TRBV9; 10 bases match TRBD2. Germline CDR1 SGDLS, CDR2 YYNGEE. CDR3 length: 16 residues. V trimming: 2 bases; J trimming: 1 base; junction bases outside the gene matches: 5. The CDR3 coding sequence is TGTGCCAGCAGCGTTACCGGGACTAGCGTCCAAGAGACCCAGTACTTC. The encoded protein is CASSVTGTSVQETQYF. The entire variable domain, with the rest obtained from reference TRBV9 and TRBJ2-5, is as follows: DSGVTQTPKHLITATGQRVTLRCSPRSGDLSVYWYQQSLDQGLQFLIQYYNGEERAKGNILERFSAQQFPDLHSELNLSSLELGDSALYFCASSVTGTSVQETQYFGPGTRLLVL.

V gene TRBV2 combines with J gene TRBJ2-7, with 7 bases fitting TRBD1. The CDR3 has 13 amino acids. Germline CDR1 is SNHLY and CDR2 is FYNNEI. Germline trimming cut 8 bases from V and 4 bases from J; bases unmatched to any gene: 8. The CDR3 nucleotides are TGTGCCAGCGTCTGGGGGACAGTTTACGAGCAGTACTTC. Residues: CASVWGTVYEQYF.

V and J are TRBV6-5 and TRBJ1-2; 10 nucleotides line up with TRBD1. CDR1 is MNHEY, CDR2 SVGAGI, per germline. The ends lost 6 bases at V and 4 bases at J; junction bases unmatched: 5. The CDR3 runs 14 residues. The CDR3 region is CASRTGGRLYGYTF. DNA of the CDR3: TGTGCCAGCAGGACAGGGGGCCGGCTCTATGGCTACACCTTC.

The genes are TRBV18 and TRBJ1-1; no reliable D call. Per germline, CDR1 KGHSH and CDR2 LQKENI. The V gene lost 4 bases and the J gene lost 2 bases, with 17 bases spanning the gap. The CDR3 totals 16 residues. CDR3 bases: TGTGCCAGCTCACAACGAGCGGCAACTTTAAACACTGAAGCTTTCTTT. Protein product: CASSQRAATLNTEAFF.

The V gene is TRBV18, the J gene TRBJ2-5, with 7 bases fitting TRBD2. The germline V gene encodes CDR1 KGHSH and CDR2 LQKENI. With 3 bases clipped from V and 4 bases from J, the junction kept 14 bases outside the gene matches. The CDR3 length is 17 residues. CDR3 in amino acids: CASSPTLGGSGRETQYF. CDR3 DNA sequence: TGTGCCAGCTCACCGACTTTGGGGGGGTCGGGGAGAGAGACCCAGTACTTC.